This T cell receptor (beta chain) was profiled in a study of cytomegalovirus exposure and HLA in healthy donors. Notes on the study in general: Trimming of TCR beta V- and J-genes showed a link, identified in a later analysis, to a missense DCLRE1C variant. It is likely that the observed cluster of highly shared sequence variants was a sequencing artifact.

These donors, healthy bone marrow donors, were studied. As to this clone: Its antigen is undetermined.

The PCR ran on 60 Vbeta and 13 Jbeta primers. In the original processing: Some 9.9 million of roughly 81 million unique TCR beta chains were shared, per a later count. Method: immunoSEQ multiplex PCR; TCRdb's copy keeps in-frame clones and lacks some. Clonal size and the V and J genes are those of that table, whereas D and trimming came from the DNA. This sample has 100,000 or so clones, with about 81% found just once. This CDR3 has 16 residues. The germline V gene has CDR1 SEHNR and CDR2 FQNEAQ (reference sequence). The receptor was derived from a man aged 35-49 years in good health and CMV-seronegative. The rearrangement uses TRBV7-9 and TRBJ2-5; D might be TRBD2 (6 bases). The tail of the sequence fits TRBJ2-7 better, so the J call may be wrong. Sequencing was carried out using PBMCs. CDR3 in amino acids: CASSPSFREGLYEQYF. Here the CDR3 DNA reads TGTGCCAGCAGCCCATCATTTAGAGAGGGACTCTACGAGCAGTACTTC.